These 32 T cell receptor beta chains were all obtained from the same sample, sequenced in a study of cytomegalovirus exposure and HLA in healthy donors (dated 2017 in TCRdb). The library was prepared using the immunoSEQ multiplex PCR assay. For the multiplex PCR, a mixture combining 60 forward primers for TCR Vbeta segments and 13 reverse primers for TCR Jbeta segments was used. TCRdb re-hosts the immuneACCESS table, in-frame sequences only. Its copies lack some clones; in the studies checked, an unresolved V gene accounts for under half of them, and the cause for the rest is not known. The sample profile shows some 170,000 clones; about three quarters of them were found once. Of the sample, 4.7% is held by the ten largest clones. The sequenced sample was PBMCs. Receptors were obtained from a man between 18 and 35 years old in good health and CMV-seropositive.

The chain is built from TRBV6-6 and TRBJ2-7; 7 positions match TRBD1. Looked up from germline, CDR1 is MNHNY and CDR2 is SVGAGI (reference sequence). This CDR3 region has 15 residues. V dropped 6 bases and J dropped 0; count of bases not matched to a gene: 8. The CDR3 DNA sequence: TGTGCCAGCAGCCCTCAACAGGGGAGCTCCTACGAGCAGTACGTC. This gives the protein CASSPQQGSSYEQYV.

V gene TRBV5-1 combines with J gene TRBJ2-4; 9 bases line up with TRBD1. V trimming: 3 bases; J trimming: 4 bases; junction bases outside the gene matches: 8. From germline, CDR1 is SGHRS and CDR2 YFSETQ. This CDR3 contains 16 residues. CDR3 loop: CASSWGTGSGKNIQYF. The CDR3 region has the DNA TGCGCCAGCAGCTGGGGGACAGGGAGTGGGAAAAACATTCAGTACTTC. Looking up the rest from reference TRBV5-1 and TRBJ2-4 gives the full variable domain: KAGVTQTPRYLIKTRGQQVTLSCSPISGHRSVSWYQQTPGQGLQFLFEYFSETQRNKGNFPGRFSGRQFSNSRSEMNVSTLELGDSALYLCASSWGTGSGKNIQYFGAGTRLSVL.

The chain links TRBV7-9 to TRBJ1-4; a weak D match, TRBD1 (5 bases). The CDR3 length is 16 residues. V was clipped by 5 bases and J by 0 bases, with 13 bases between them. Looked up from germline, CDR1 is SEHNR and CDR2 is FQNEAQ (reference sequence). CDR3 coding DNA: TGTGCCAGCAGCCCCTCGACAGAGGCAACTAATGAAAAACTGTTTTTT. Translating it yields CASSPSTEATNEKLFF.

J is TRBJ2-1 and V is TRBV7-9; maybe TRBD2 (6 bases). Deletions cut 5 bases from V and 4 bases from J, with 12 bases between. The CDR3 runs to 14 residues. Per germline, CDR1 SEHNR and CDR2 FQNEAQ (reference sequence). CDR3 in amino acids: CASSPSTSYNEQFF. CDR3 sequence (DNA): TGTGCCAGCAGCCCTTCGACTAGTTACAATGAGCAGTTCTTC.

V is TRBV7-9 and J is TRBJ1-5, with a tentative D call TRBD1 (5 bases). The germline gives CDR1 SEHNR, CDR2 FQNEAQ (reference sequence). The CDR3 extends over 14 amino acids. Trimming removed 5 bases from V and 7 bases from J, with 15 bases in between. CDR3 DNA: TGTGCCAGCAGCGCGTGGGACGGGGGGCAGCCCCAGCATTTT. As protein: CASSAWDGGQPQHF.

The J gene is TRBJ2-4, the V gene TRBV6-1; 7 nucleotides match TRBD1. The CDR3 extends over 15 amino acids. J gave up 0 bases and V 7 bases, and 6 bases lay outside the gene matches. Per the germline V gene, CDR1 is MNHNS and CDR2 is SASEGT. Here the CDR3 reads CASTDRALAKNIQYF. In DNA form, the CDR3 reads TGTGCCAGCACCGACAGGGCACTAGCCAAAAACATTCAGTACTTC.

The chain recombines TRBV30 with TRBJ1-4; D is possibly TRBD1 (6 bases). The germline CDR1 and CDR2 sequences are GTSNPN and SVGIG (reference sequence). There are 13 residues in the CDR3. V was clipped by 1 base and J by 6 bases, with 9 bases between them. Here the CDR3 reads CAWSGGLHEKLFF. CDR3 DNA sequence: TGTGCCTGGAGTGGGGGGCTTCATGAAAAACTGTTTTTT. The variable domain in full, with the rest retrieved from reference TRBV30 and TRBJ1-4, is SQTIHQWPATLVQPVGSPLSLECTVEGTSNPNLYWYRQAAGRGLQLLFYSVGIGQISSEVPQNLSASRPQDRQFILSSKKLLLSDSGFYLCAWSGGLHEKLFFGSGTQLSVL.

CDR3 sequence reads: CASSLGLAGYNEQFF. The CDR3 DNA reads as TGTGCCAGCAGCTTAGGACTAGCGGGTTACAATGAGCAGTTCTTC. The rearrangement joins TRBV2 to TRBJ2-1; 11 bases are a match to TRBD2. V was pared by 6 bases and J by 4 bases, with 5 bases of the junction left unmatched. Germline V gene lookup returns CDR1 SNHLY and CDR2 FYNNEI. The CDR3 has 15 amino acids.

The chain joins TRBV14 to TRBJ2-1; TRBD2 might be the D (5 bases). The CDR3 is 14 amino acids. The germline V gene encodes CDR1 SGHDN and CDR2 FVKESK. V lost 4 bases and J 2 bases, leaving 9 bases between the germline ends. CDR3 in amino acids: CASSPGKTYNEQFF. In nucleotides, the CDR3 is TGTGCCAGCAGCCCCGGGAAGACCTACAATGAGCAGTTCTTC.

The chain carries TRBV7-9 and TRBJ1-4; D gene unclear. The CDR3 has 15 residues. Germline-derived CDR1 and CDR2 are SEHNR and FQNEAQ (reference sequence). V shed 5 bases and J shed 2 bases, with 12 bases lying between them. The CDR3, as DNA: TGTGCCAGCAGCCTTCAGATACGCACTAATGAAAAACTGTTTTTT. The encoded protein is CASSLQIRTNEKLFF.

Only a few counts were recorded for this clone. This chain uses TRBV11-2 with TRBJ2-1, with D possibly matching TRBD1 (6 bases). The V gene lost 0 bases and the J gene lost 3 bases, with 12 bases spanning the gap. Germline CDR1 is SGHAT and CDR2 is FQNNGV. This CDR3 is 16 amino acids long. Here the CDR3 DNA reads TGTGCCAGCAGCTTAGAGGTACAGGGAGACTACAATGAGCAGTTCTTC. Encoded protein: CASSLEVQGDYNEQFF.

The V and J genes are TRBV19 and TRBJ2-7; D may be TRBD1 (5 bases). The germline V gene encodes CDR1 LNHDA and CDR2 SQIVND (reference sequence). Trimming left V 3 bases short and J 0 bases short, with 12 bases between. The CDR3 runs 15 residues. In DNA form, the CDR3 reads TGTGCCAGTAGTATTAGGGCCGACAGCTCCTACGAGCAGTACGTC. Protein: CASSIRADSSYEQYV.

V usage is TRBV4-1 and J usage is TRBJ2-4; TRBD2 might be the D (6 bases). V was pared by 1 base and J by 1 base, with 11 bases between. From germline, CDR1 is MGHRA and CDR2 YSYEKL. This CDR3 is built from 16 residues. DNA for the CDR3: TGCGCCAGCAGCCAAGTTCCGGGAGTGGCCAAAAACATTCAGTACTTC. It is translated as CASSQVPGVAKNIQYF.

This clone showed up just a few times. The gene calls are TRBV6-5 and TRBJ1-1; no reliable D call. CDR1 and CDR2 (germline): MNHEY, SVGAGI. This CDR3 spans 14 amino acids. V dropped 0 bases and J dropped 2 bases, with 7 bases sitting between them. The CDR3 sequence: CASSYSAGNTEAFF. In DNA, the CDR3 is TGTGCCAGCAGTTACTCCGCGGGAAACACTGAAGCTTTCTTT.

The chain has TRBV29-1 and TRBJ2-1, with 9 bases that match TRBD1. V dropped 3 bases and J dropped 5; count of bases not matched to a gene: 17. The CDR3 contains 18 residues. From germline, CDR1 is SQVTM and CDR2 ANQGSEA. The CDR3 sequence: CSVDGLPGQGFSHNEQFF. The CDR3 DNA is TGCAGCGTTGATGGACTTCCGGGACAGGGTTTTTCCCACAATGAGCAGTTCTTC.

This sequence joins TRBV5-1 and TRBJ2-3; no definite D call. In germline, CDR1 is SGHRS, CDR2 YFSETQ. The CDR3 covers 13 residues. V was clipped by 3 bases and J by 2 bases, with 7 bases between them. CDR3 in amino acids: CASSSVITDTQYF. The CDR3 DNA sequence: TGCGCCAGCAGCTCAGTAATCACAGATACGCAGTATTTT.

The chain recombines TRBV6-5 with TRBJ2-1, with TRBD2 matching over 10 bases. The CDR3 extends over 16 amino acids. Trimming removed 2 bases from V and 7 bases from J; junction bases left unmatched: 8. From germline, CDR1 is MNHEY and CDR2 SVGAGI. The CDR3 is CASSYALAGEGNEQFF. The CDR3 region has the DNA TGTGCCAGCAGTTACGCCCTAGCGGGGGAGGGGAATGAGCAGTTCTTC.

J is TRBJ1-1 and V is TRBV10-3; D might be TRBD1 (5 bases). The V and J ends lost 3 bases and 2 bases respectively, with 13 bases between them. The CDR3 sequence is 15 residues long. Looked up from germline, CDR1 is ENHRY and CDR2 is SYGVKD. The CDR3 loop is CAISDWGGGNTEAFF. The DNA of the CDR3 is TGTGCCATCAGTGATTGGGGGGGAGGAAACACTGAAGCTTTCTTT.

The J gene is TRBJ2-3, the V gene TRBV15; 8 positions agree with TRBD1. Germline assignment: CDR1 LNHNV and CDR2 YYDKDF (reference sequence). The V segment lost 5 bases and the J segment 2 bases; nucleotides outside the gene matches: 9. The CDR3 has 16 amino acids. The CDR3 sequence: CATSGPGQAFTDTQYF. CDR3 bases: TGTGCCACCAGCGGACCGGGACAGGCCTTCACAGATACGCAGTATTTT.

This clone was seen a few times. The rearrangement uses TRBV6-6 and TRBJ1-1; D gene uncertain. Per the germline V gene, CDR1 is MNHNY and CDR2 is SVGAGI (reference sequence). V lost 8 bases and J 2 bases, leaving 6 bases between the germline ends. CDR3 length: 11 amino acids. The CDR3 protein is CASPTNTEAFF. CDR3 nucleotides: TGTGCCAGCCCTACTAACACTGAAGCTTTCTTT.

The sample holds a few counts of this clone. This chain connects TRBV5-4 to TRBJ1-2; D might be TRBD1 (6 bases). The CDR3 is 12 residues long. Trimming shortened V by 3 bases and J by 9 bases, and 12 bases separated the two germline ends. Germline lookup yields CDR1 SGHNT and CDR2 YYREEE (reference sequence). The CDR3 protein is CASSSQGLRYTF. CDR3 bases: TGTGCCAGCAGCTCACAGGGTCTTCGCTACACCTTC.

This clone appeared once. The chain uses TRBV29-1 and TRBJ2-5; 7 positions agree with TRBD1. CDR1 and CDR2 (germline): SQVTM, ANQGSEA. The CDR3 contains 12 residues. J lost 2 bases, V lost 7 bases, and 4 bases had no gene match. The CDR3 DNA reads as TGCAGCGAGACAGGGACACAAGAGACCCAGTACTTC. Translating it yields CSETGTQETQYF. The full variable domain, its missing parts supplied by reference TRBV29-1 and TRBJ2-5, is SAVISQKPSRDICQRGTSLTIQCQVDSQVTMMFWYRQQPGQSLTLIATANQGSEATYESGFVIDKFPISRPNLTFSTLTVSNMSPEDSSIYLCSETGTQETQYFGPGTRLLVL.

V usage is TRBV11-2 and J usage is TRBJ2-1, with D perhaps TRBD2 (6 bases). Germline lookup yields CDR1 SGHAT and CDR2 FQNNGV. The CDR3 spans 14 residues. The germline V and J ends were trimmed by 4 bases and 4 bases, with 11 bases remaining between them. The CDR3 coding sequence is TGTGCCAGCAGCTCGGAGGGCCCTTACAATGAGCAGTTCTTC. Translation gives CASSSEGPYNEQFF.

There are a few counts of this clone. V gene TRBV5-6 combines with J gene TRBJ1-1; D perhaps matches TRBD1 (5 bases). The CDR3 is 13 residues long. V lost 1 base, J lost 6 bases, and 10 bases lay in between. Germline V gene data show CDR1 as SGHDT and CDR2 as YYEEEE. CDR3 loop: CASSLSDRPEAFF. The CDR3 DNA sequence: TGTGCCAGCAGCTTGTCAGACAGACCTGAAGCTTTCTTT.

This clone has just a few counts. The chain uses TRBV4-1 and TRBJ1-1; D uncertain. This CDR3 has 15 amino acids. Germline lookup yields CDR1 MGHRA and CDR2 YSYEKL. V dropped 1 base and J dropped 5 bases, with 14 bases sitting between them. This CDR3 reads CASSQVVRVETEAFF. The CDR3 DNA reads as TGCGCCAGCAGCCAAGTAGTGAGAGTGGAGACTGAAGCTTTCTTT.

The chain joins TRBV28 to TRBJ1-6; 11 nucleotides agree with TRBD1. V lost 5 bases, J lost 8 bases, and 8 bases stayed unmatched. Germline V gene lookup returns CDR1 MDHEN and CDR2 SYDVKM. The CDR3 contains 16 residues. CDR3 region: CASSADRGPSHSPLHF. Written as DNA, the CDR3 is TGTGCCAGCAGTGCGGACAGGGGGCCATCTCATTCACCCCTCCACTTT.

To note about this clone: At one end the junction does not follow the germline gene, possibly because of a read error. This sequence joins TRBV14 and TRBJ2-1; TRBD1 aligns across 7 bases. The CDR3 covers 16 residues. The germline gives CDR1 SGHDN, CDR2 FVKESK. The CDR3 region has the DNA TGTGCCAGCAGCCAAGATATAGGACAGGCCTATAATGAGCAGTTCTTC. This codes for CASSQDIGQAYNEQFF.

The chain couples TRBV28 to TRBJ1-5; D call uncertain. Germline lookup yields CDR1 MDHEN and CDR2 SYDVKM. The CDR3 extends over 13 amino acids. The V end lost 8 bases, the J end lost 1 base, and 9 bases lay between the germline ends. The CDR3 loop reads CASCSGSNQPQHF. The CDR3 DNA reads TGTGCCAGCTGTAGCGGCAGCAATCAGCCCCAGCATTTT. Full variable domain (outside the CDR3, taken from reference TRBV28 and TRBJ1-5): DVKVTQSSRYLVKRTGEKVFLECVQDMDHENMFWYRQDPGLGLRLIYFSYDVKMKEKGDIPEGYSVSREKKERFSLILESASTNQTSMYLCASCSGSNQPQHFGDGTRLSIL.

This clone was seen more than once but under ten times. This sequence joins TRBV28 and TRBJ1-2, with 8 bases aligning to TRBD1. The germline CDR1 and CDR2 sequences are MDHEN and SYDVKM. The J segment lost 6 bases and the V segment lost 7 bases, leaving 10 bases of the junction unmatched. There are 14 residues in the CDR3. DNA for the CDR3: TGTGCCAGCACCATAGACAGGGGTATCGATGGCTACACCTTC. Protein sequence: CASTIDRGIDGYTF.

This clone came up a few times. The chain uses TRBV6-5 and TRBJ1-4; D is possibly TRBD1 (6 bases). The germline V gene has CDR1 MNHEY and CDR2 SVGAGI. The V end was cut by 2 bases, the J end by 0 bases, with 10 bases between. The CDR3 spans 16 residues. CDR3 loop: CASSYKGGPTNEKLFF. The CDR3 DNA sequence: TGTGCCAGCAGTTACAAGGGGGGGCCAACTAATGAAAAACTGTTTTTT.

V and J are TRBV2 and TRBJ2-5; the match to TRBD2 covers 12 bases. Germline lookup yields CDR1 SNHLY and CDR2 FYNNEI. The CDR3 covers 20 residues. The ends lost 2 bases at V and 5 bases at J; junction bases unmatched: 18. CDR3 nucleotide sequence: TGTGCCAGCAGTGAAAAGGGTCGGCTAGCGGGAGGGCCAGGGCGGGAGACCCAGTACTTC. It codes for CASSEKGRLAGGPGRETQYF.

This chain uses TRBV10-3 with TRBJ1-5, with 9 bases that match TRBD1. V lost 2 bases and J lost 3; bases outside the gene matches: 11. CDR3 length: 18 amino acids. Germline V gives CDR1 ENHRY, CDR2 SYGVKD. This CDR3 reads CAISEKGGQGENNQPQHF. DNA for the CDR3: TGTGCCATCAGTGAGAAAGGGGGACAGGGAGAAAACAATCAGCCCCAGCATTTT.